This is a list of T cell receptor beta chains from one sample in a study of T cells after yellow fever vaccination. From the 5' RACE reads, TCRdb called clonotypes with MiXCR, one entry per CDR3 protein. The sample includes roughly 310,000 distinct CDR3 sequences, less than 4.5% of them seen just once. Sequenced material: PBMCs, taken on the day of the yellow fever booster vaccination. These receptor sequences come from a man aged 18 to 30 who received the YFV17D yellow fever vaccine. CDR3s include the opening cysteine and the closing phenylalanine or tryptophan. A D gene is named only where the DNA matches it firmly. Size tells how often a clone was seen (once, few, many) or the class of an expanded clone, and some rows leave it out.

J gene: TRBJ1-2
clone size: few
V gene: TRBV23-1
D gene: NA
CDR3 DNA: TGCGCCAGCAGTCAAACCCCCCGCAGACACTATGGCTACACCTTC
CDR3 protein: CASSQTPRRHYGYTF

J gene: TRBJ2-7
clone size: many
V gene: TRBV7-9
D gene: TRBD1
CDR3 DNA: TGTGCCAGCAGCTCCTACCGGGACAGGGGCCACGAGCAGTACTTC
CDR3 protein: CASSSYRDRGHEQYF

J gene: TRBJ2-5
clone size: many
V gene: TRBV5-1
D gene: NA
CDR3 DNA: TGCGCCAGCAGCATGATAGTACAAGAGACCCAGTACTTC
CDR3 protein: CASSMIVQETQYF

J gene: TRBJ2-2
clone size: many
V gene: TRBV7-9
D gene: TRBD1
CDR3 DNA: TGTGCCAGCAGCTTCTGGGACAGGGTAACCGGGGAGCTGTTTTTT
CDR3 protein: CASSFWDRVTGELFF

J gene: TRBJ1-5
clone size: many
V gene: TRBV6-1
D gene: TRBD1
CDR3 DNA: TGTGCCAGCAGTGAAGCGACAGGGGAGCAGCCCCAGCATTTT
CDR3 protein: CASSEATGEQPQHF

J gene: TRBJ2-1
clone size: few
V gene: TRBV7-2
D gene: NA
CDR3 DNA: TGTGCCAGCAGCTTATTCGGGGCAGAAGGATACAATGAGCAGTTCTTC
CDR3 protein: CASSLFGAEGYNEQFF

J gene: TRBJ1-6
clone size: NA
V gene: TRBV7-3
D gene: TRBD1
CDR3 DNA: TGTGCCAGCAGCTTGACAGGGGGCGTCGAGAATTCACCCCTCCACTTT
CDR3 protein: CASSLTGGVENSPLHF

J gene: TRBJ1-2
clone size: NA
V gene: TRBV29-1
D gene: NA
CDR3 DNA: TGCAGCGTTGGCACAGGGAACTATGGCTACACCTTC
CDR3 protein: CSVGTGNYGYTF

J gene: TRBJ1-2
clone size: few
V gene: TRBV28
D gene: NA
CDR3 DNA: TGTGCCAGCAGTTTGCGGGATGGCTACACCTTC
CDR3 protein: CASSLRDGYTF

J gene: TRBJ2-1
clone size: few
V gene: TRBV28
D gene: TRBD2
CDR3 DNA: TGTGCCAGCAGTTGGGCCGGGGGGATTCCCAATGAGCAGTTCTTC
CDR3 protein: CASSWAGGIPNEQFF

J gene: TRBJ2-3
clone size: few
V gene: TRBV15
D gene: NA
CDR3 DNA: TGTGCCACCAGCAGAGCTCTTAGGCGCTTAACCGGCACAGATACGCAGTATTTT
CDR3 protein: CATSRALRRLTGTDTQYF